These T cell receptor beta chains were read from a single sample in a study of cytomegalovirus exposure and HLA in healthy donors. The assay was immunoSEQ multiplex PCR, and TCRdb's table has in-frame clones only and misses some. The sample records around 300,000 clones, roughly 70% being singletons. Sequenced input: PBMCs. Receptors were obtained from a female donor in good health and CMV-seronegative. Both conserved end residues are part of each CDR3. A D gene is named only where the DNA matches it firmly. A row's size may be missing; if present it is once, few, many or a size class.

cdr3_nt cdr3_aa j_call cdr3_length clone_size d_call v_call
TGTGCCAGCAGCTTGGACAGGGGACGGACTGAAGCTTTCTTT CASSLDRGRTEAFF TRBJ1-1 14 NA TRBD1 TRBV7-8
TGTGCCAGCGTGAGGGCGGGGGAGACCCAGTACTTC CASVRAGETQYF TRBJ2-5 12 NA NA TRBV28
TGTGCCAGCAGTTACGGCGGGCCAGAACTTTACAATGAGCAGTTCTTC CASSYGGPELYNEQFF TRBJ2-1 16 NA NA TRBV6-5
TGTGCCACCAGCAGAGATTTGTTCGGGTTCAATAATTCACCCCTCCACTTT CATSRDLFGFNNSPLHF TRBJ1-6 17 NA NA TRBV15
TGCGCCAGCAAAACCGGGACAGGAGGTTCCGGGGAGCTGTTTTTT CASKTGTGGSGELFF TRBJ2-2 15 NA TRBD1 TRBV23-1
TGTGCCAGCAGTTTGGGGGCAGGGATCGAGCAGTACTTC CASSLGAGIEQYF TRBJ2-7 13 NA NA TRBV6-6
TGTGCCAGCAGTCGGGAGAACACCATATATTTT CASSRENTIYF TRBJ1-3 11 NA NA TRBV6-5
TGTGCCAGCAGCGTTCTTAGCGGGAGTAACAATGAGCAGTTCTTC CASSVLSGSNNEQFF TRBJ2-1 15 NA TRBD2 TRBV9
TGTGCCACCACTCCCCTTGGTGGCTACGAGCAGTACTTC CATTPLGGYEQYF TRBJ2-7 13 NA NA TRBV27
TGCGCCAGCAGCCAAGATAAGAGGAGGGGGCTTTTGGAGACCCAGTACTTC CASSQDKRRGLLETQYF TRBJ2-5 17 NA NA TRBV4-1
TGTGCCAGCAGCAAGACAGTGAACACTGAAGCTTTCTTT CASSKTVNTEAFF TRBJ1-1 13 NA NA TRBV6-5
TGTGCCAGCAGCTTAGGGGCGAGGGGACTAGCGGTTCCAAGAGGGGACATTCAGTACTTC CASSLGARGLAVPRGDIQYF TRBJ2-4 20 NA TRBD2 TRBV7-8
TGTGCCAGCAGCTTGGGTTCTAGCTCCTACAATGAGCAGTTCTTC CASSLGSSSYNEQFF TRBJ2-1 15 NA NA TRBV5-4
TGTGCTAGTGGTCCGGGACTAGCGGTCAATGAGCAGTTCTTC CASGPGLAVNEQFF TRBJ2-1 14 NA TRBD2 TRBV12-5
TGTGCCAGCAGCTTAGGTCTAAGCGGGGCCTGGGATGAGCAGTTCTTC CASSLGLSGAWDEQFF TRBJ2-1 16 NA TRBD2 TRBV7-9
TGCGCCAGCAAAAACAAGGAGCTACCTGGAAACACCATATATTTT CASKNKELPGNTIYF TRBJ1-3 15 NA NA TRBV5-1
TGTGCCAGCAGCGTGGGACAGGTTTCTTACTCCTACAATGAGCAGTTCTTC CASSVGQVSYSYNEQFF TRBJ2-1 17 NA TRBD1 TRBV9
TGCGCCAGCCACCAGGGGGCGTTAAACACTGAAGCTTTCTTT CASHQGALNTEAFF TRBJ1-1 14 few TRBD1 TRBV5-1
TGTGCCAGCAGTGGAGGGGGGACAGGATCCTACGAGCAGTACTTC CASSGGGTGSYEQYF TRBJ2-7 15 NA TRBD1 TRBV6-5
TGTGCCAGCAGTTTTTCGTTAGCAGGGAAGGTCCACGAGCAGTACTTC CASSFSLAGKVHEQYF TRBJ2-7 16 NA NA TRBV28
TGTGCCAGCAGTACCACATTGGGAGGTCAGGGAGACAATGAGCAGTTCTTC CASSTTLGGQGDNEQFF TRBJ2-1 17 few NA TRBV21-1
TGTGCCAGCAGCCTCAGGGATGAGCAGTTCTTC CASSLRDEQFF TRBJ2-1 11 NA NA TRBV11-3
TGTGCCAGTAGTATCTCCCTAGTCAATGAGCAGTTCTTC CASSISLVNEQFF TRBJ2-1 13 NA NA TRBV19
TGTGCCAGCAGTTGGGGAGAAACTGAAGCTTTCTTT CASSWGETEAFF TRBJ1-1 12 NA NA TRBV2
TGTGCCAGCAGTTACCAGGGACAGGGGAATTCACCCCTCCACTTT CASSYQGQGNSPLHF TRBJ1-6 15 NA TRBD1 TRBV6-5
TGCGCCAGCAGCTTGTTGCTAGCGGGAGGACTAGGCGAGCAGTTCTTC CASSLLLAGGLGEQFF TRBJ2-1 16 NA TRBD2 TRBV5-1
TGTGCCAGCAGCTTGGGGGACAGATTTAGCGGGAGGGCCGGGGAGACCCAGTACTTC CASSLGDRFSGRAGETQYF TRBJ2-5 19 NA TRBD2 TRBV11-2
TGTGCCAGCTCGGCTCAGGGGAGCTATGGCTACACCTTC CASSAQGSYGYTF TRBJ1-2 13 NA NA TRBV18
TGTGCCAGCACCCCCCGGGACACGCTCGCTATATTAGATGGCTACACCTTC CASTPRDTLAILDGYTF TRBJ1-2 17 NA NA TRBV2
TGTGCCAGCAGTACTGTAGGGGGGGGAAATCAGCCCCAGCATTTT CASSTVGGGNQPQHF TRBJ1-5 15 NA NA TRBV6-5
TGTGCCAGCTCACCGGTACAGTTCACAGATACGCAGTATTTT CASSPVQFTDTQYF TRBJ2-3 14 NA NA TRBV18
TGTGCCAGCAGCTTATCCGCGCTCTCCCAAGAGACCCAGTACTTC CASSLSALSQETQYF TRBJ2-5 15 NA NA TRBV7-7
TGTGCCAGCAGCCCGCTAGCGGGTATCTACAATGAGCAGTTCTTC CASSPLAGIYNEQFF TRBJ2-1 15 NA TRBD2 TRBV7-6
TGTGCCAGCAGCTTACTTCAGGGGACTAATGAAAAACTGTTTTTT CASSLLQGTNEKLFF TRBJ1-4 15 few NA TRBV11-2
TGTGCCAGCGGCGACAGGGGAGGGATGAACACTGAAGCTTTCTTT CASGDRGGMNTEAFF TRBJ1-1 15 NA TRBD1 TRBV6-5
TGTGCCAGCAGCGTAGCCGGACAGGGTTGGAACACCATATATTTT CASSVAGQGWNTIYF TRBJ1-3 15 NA TRBD1 TRBV9
TGCGCCAGCAGCCAAGATGCGGGGAACTCCTACGAGCAGTACTTC CASSQDAGNSYEQYF TRBJ2-7 15 NA NA TRBV4-1
TGTGCCACTCACGGTAGCGCGGGAGGGCGGGATACGCAGTATTTT CATHGSAGGRDTQYF TRBJ2-3 15 NA TRBD2 TRBV2
TGTGCCAGCAGTGCGAGGGGGCGCTATGGCTACACCTTC CASSARGRYGYTF TRBJ1-2 13 once TRBD1 TRBV6-1
TGCGCCAGCAGCTTGGTGTCGGGACTAGCGGGAGGTGAGCAGTTCTTC CASSLVSGLAGGEQFF TRBJ2-1 16 NA TRBD2 TRBV5-1
TGTGCCAGCAGAGGAGATCGGGGTTCTGGAAACACCATATATTTT CASRGDRGSGNTIYF TRBJ1-3 15 NA NA TRBV9
TGCAGCACCAAAAAGCGGCTAGACGAAGAGACCCAGTACTTC CSTKKRLDEETQYF TRBJ2-5 14 NA NA TRBV29-1